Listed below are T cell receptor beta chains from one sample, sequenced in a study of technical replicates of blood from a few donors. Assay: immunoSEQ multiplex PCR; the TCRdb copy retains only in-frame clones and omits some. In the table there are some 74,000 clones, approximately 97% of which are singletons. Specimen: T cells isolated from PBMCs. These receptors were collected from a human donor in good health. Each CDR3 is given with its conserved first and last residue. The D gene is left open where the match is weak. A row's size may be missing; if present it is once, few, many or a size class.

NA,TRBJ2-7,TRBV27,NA,CASSLPDRAYEQYF,TGTGCCAGCAGTCTCCCGGACAGAGCCTACGAGCAGTACTTC
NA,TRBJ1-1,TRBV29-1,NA,CSAAQANTEAFF,TGCAGCGCCGCCCAGGCGAACACTGAAGCTTTCTTT
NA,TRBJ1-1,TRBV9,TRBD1,CASSPGQVQTEAFF,TGTGCCAGCAGCCCTGGACAGGTGCAGACCGAAGCTTTCTTT
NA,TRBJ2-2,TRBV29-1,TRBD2,CSVDGGRVGELFF,TGCAGCGTTGATGGGGGGAGGGTCGGGGAGCTGTTTTTT
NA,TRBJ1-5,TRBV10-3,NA,CAISETGNQPQHF,TGTGCCATCAGTGAAACAGGCAATCAGCCCCAGCATTTT
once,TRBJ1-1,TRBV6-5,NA,CASSYSLGVVGTEAFF,TGTGCCAGCAGTTACTCGTTAGGGGTAGTGGGAACTGAAGCTTTCTTT
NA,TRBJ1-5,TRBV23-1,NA,CASSHHRFGPQHF,TGCGCCAGCAGTCATCACCGGTTCGGGCCCCAGCATTTT
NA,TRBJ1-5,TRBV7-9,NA,CASSGGGNQPQHF,TGTGCCAGCAGCGGAGGAGGCAATCAGCCCCAGCATTTT
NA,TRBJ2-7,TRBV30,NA,CAWTTGTYEQYF,TGTGCCTGGACTACCGGGACCTACGAGCAGTACTTC
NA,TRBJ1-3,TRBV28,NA,CASKIGGAGNTIYF,TGTGCCAGCAAAATTGGGGGGGCCGGAAACACCATATATTTT
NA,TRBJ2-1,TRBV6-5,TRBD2,CASRTLASSYNEQFF,TGTGCCAGCAGAACACTAGCGTCCTCCTACAATGAGCAGTTCTTC
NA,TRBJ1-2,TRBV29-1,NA,CSVEADGAYGYTF,TGCAGCGTTGAAGCGGATGGGGCCTATGGCTACACCTTC
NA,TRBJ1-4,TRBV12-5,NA,CASGLRLTNEKLFF,TGTGCTAGTGGCCTCCGACTAACTAATGAAAAACTGTTTTTT
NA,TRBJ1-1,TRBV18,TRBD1,CASSPTGQGAGVNTEAFF,TGTGCCAGCTCCCCGACGGGACAGGGGGCCGGTGTGAACACTGAAGCTTTCTTT
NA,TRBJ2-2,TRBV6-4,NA,CASGTPLCGGELFF,TGTGCCAGCGGGACACCCCTCTGTGGCGGGGAGCTGTTTTTT
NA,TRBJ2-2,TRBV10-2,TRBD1,CASSGTGNTGELFF,TGCGCCAGCAGCGGGACAGGGAACACCGGGGAGCTGTTTTTT
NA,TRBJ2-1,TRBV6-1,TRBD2,CASSVLAGGGNEQFF,TGTGCCAGCAGTGTACTAGCGGGAGGTGGCAATGAGCAGTTCTTC
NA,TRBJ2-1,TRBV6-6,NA,CASLSSSYNEQFF,TGTGCCAGCTTATCGAGCTCCTACAATGAGCAGTTCTTC
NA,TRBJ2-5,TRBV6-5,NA,CASSYSVAGQVETQYF,TGTGCCAGCAGTTACTCGGTTGCGGGCCAGGTCGAGACCCAGTACTTC
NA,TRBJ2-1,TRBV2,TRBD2,CASSGVAGDNEQFF,TGTGCCAGCAGTGGAGTAGCGGGAGACAATGAGCAGTTCTTC
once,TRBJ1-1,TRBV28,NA,CASSLEVRWTEAFF,TGTGCCAGCAGTTTAGAGGTCAGATGGACTGAAGCTTTCTTT
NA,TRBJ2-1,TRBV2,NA,CASSEIVDNEQFF,TGTGCCAGCAGTGAGATAGTAGACAATGAGCAGTTCTTC
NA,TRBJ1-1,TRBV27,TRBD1,CASRQDRGLDEAFF,TGTGCCAGCAGACAGGACAGGGGGCTTGATGAAGCTTTCTTT